This T cell receptor beta chain was captured by sequencing in a study of blood T cells in healthy people across ages. Study conclusions and caveats: Estimates of total diversity, which came from one million sequenced T cells, were considered to be underestimates.

With respect to this clonotype: Its antigen is unidentified.

A J-beta primer mix and a sample-barcoded 5' primer were used in a second PCR of roughly 7 to 12 cycles. There were at least 3 million CDR3-containing paired-end reads obtained from each sample. MiXCR, applied by TCRdb to the 5' RACE reads, yields one record per CDR3 protein. The sample contains more than 900,000 distinct CDR3 sequences, under 30% of which appear only once. The same sample was also studied in work on T cells of mothers and their children. That source adds: At a rate of roughly 1.5 ug per 15 ul, cDNA synthesis received all of the extracted RNA.

This TCR came from a girl under 10 years old in good health. Sequencing input: blood.

This CDR3 is CATSDFGGDQETQYF. The CDR3 nucleotides read TGTGCCACCAGTGATTTTGGGGGGGACCAAGAGACCCAGTACTTC. V gene TRBV24-1 combines with J gene TRBJ2-5; 7 nucleotides align to TRBD2. The ends lost 1 base at V and 0 bases at J; junction bases unmatched: 1. The CDR3 contains 15 residues. CDR1 is KGHDR and CDR2 is SFDVKD in the germline V gene.